These 3 T cell receptor beta chains share one sample of origin, sequenced in a study of shared clonotypes between healthy human individuals. The method was immunoSEQ multiplex PCR; TCRdb's version includes in-frame clones alone and lacks a portion of them. The data contain around 2.5 million clones, 93% of them seen just once; the ten biggest clones take up approximately 0.37%. Sequencing was carried out using naive CD4+ T cells from PBMCs. The subset: CD45RA+ positively selected. The receptors were gathered from a man younger than 30 in good health. Some clones in this sample may be carry-over from other donors' samples.

This sequence joins TRBV10-3 and TRBJ2-7; D is ambiguous. The CDR3 covers 11 residues. Looked up from germline, CDR1 is ENHRY and CDR2 is SYGVKD. Trimming took 0 bases from V and 9 from J, leaving 6 bases between them. CDR3 residues: CAISESAMQYF. CDR3 DNA sequence: TGTGCCATCAGTGAGTCGGCGATGCAGTACTTC.

In this sample, this clone turned up once. Different DNA sequences within this sample yield the same CDR3. The chain recombines TRBV6-5 with TRBJ2-7, with 9 bases aligning to TRBD1. With 0 bases clipped from V and 0 bases from J, the junction kept 3 bases outside the gene matches. The CDR3 loop spans 16 amino acids. From germline, CDR1 is MNHEY and CDR2 SVGAGI. The CDR3 DNA reads TGTGCCAGCAGTTACTCCGGGACAGGGATCTCCTACGAGCAGTACTTC. Translation gives CASSYSGTGISYEQYF.

This clone was counted a few times. V usage is TRBV7-9 and J usage is TRBJ1-2; TRBD1 is a possible D gene (6 bases). CDR1 is SEHNR, CDR2 FQNEAQ, per germline (reference sequence). The CDR3 is 13 residues long. The ends were cut back, 5 bases at V and 4 bases at J, with 11 bases in the middle. The CDR3 nucleotides are TGTGCCAGCAGCGCAGGGGCTTCCTATGGCTACACCTTC. The encoded protein is CASSAGASYGYTF.